This note documents a single TCR beta chain sequence. This clone was seen a handful of times. Its recognized antigen is unknown. Per-base quality was not reported, and no clone a single base away is much larger than it. This sample was taken from a study of CD8+ T cells in alopecia areata (dated by TCRdb to the late 2010s). Background on the whole study: The treated patients took part in an open-label pilot trial in which moderate-to-severe alopecia areata was treated with oral tofacitinib at 5 to 10 mg twice daily. In treated patients, disease severity was measured using the SALT score, which gives the percentage of scalp surface area affected. Patients stayed on tofacitinib for 6 to 18 months and then had 6 months of follow-up off drug so that delayed response and recurrence could be assessed. Patients on tofacitinib were biopsied at baseline and after 4 and 24 weeks of treatment, and several of the patients also had a later scalp biopsy. High-throughput TCRbeta sequencing was used to examine T cell clonal expansion in alopecia areata in both the C3H/HeJ mouse model and human patients. RNA came from the PAXgene miRNA kit for fixed scalp, the miRNeasy kit for PBMCs, and the RNeasy kit for mouse skin. Human TCRbeta sequencing covered scalp tissue and sorted CD4+ and CD8+ peripheral blood T cells from patchy and totalis/universalis alopecia areata patients and healthy controls. TCRbeta CDR3 regions were amplified by immunoSEQ multiplex PCR with 35 Vbeta forward and 13 Jbeta reverse primers. Scalp clonality was compared among normal scalp (n=4), patchy alopecia areata scalp (n=8), and alopecia totalis/universalis scalp (n=8).

Preparation of the library involved the immunoSEQ multiplex PCR assay. To provide template for TCR sequencing, every sample had RNA extracted and reverse transcribed into cDNA. First-strand cDNA was synthesized using SuperScript III with a 2:1 mix of oligo-dT and random hexamers. A synthetic immune receptor repertoire was used to assess amplification bias, and residual bias was removed computationally. The authors' pipeline ran thus. After raw reads were preprocessed to remove errors, the CDR3 was defined following IMGT conventions as running from the conserved cysteine to phenylalanine. Clonality was calculated as 1 minus Shannon entropy normalized by log2 of the number of productive unique TCRs. Scalp TCRbeta sequences were cross-referenced with sorted blood CD4 and CD8 repertoires so that the CD4 or CD8 identity of scalp clones could be inferred. TCRdb limited this immuneACCESS table to in-frame rearrangements with V and J called. A share of clones is missing; checked studies link under half to unresolved V genes, and the rest is unexplained. V and J calls and clone size are copied from that table; D and trimming were computed from the DNA. A total of approximately 160,000 clones appear in this sample, around three fifths of them only once. Of the sample, approximately 15% falls within the top ten clones.

At the junction V is shortened by 3 bases and J by 6 bases, with 11 bases in between. Based on the germline V gene (reference sequence), the CDR1 and CDR2 sequences are SEHNR and FQNEAQ. Spanning cysteine to phenylalanine, the CDR3 consists of 14 amino acids. Only the CDR3 DNA is retained, 42 bases long and in frame from the first base. The sample's time point label, in plain terms: around 24 weeks on oral tofacitinib. This sample's treatment or condition label indicates: oral pan-JAK inhibitor, 5-10 mg twice daily. From alopecia areata patients, peripheral blood was collected along with lesional scalp punch biopsies. PBMCs were isolated by density centrifugation and stained for CD3, CD4 and CD8, and CD4+ and CD8+ T cells were sorted on a FACSAria. The study at large found these results: Shared TCR sequences between patients were less evident than in mice, which may be partly attributable to HLA diversity in the patient population. Scalp clonality and the number of expanded CD8+ clones among the top 100 scalp clones were significantly decreased by tofacitinib. Many expanded lesional clones were found to persist in scalp and blood during tofacitinib treatment, and relapse after treatment cessation may be partly explained by this persistence. Higher clonality and more expanded CD8+ clones were observed in lesional scalp than in normal scalp, particularly in alopecia totalis/universalis, a finding suggestive of antigenic drive. Scalp TCR repertoire analysis is complicated because resident alphabeta T cells in normal human skin are also sequenced, whereas mouse skin is dominated by gammadelta T cells. Because the treated cohort was small and had only one nonresponder, larger studies are needed to examine links between baseline CD8+ expansion and response.

The source of this sequence is a human donor with alopecia areata. The specimen comprised CD4+ T cells sorted from blood, sampled at week 24, from a patient treated with tofacitinib. The chain is assembled from TRBV7-9 and TRBJ2-2; a tentative D call is TRBD1 (6 bases match). The DNA reads TGTGCCAGCAGCTTGATCACAGGGTCCGGGGAGCTGTTTTTT. Its protein is CASSLITGSGELFF.